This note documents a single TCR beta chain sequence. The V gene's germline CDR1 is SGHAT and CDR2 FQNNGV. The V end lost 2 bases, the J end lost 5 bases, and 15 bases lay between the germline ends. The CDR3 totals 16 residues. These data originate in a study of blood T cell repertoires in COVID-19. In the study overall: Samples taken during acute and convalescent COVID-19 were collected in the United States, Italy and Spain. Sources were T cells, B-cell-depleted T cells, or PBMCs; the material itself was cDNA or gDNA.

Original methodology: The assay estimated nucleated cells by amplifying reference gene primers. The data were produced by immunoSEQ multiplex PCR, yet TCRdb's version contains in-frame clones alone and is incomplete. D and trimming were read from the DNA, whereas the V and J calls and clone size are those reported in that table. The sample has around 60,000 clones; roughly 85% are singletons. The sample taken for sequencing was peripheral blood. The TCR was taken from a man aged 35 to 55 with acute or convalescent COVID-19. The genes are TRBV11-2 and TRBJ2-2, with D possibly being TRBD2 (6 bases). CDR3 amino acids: CASSLRRAGGTGELFF. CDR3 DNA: TGTGCCAGCAGCTTACGAAGAGCGGGCGGGACCGGGGAGCTGTTTTTT.